This T cell receptor (beta chain) originates from a study of prognosis after radiotherapy for stage I lung cancer. TCR beta CDR3 amplification from genomic DNA was performed by two-round multiplex PCR. Amplification in first-round PCR relied on primers specific to each TRBV and TRBJ gene. TCRdb analysed the multiplex PCR reads with MiXCR anew, one entry per CDR3 protein. The sample has nearly 25,000 distinct CDR3 sequences; approximately 35% are singletons. Ten or more counts support this clonotype. The sequence was obtained from a donor over 45 with non-small cell lung cancer. This material consisted of PBMCs, taken before or after stereotactic body radiation therapy (not recorded which).

CDR3 DNA sequence: TGTGCCAGCACGGGGGCAGGGGGCGGTGAAAAACTGTTTTTT. Encoded protein: CASTGAGGGEKLFF. The chain employs TRBV12-3 or TRBV12-4 and TRBJ1-4, with 8 bases identical to TRBD1. With V trimmed by 7 bases and J by 7 bases, 8 bases remained unmatched. The CDR3 contains 14 residues.